The 13 T cell receptor beta chains below were found in one sample sequenced in a study of blood T cells in healthy people across ages. A second PCR of 7 to 11 cycles used a sample-barcoded 5' primer and a J-beta primer mix. TCRdb passed the 5' RACE reads through MiXCR, listing each CDR3 protein once. The table has about 970,000 distinct CDR3 sequences, just over 50% seen once. The sequenced sample consisted of blood. The receptors here all came from a woman in her fifties or sixties in good health.

This chain connects TRBV7-2 to TRBJ2-3; D is unresolved. Germline-derived CDR1 and CDR2 are SGHTA and FQGNSA. The ends were cut back, 5 bases at V and 4 bases at J, with 16 bases in the middle. This CDR3 has 15 amino acids. CDR3 DNA sequence: TGTGCCAGCAGCGGGCTAGTCGGTTGGCCAGATACGCAGTATTTT. This encodes CASSGLVGWPDTQYF.

As for this clonotype: The junction departs from the called germline gene at one end, perhaps through a read error. The chain uses TRBV6-5 and TRBJ2-7; 9 bases match TRBD1. Germline values: CDR1 MNHEY, CDR2 SVGAGI. The length of the CDR3 is 14 residues. The CDR3 sequence is CTSSWGQGAYEQYF. CDR3 nucleotide sequence: TGTACCAGCAGTTGGGGACAGGGAGCCTACGAGCAGTACTTC.

The V call is TRBV4-1, the J call TRBJ2-7; 9 bases line up with TRBD2. This CDR3 has 15 residues. V trimming: 1 base; J trimming: 0 bases; junction bases outside the gene matches: 1. CDR1 and CDR2 from the germline V gene are MGHRA and YSYEKL. The CDR3 region has the DNA TGCGCCAGCAGCCAAGGACTAGCGGACTCCTACGAGCAGTACTTC. This translates into CASSQGLADSYEQYF.

Turning to this clonotype: The junction departs from the called germline gene at one end, perhaps through a read error. The V gene is TRBV7-9, the J gene TRBJ1-4; no reliable D call. Germline V lookup: CDR1 SEHNR, CDR2 FQNEAQ (reference sequence). The CDR3 has 15 amino acids. The CDR3 DNA reads TGTGCCAGCAGCATCGACATGAGAACTAGTGAAAAACTGTTTTTT. It specifies CASSIDMRTSEKLFF.

This clonotype was seen a few times. The CDR3 sequence is CASRGLFPRIYEQYF. Here the CDR3 DNA reads TGTGCCAGCAGAGGGCTTTTCCCTCGGATCTACGAGCAGTACTTC. The chain carries TRBV28 and TRBJ2-7; D gene ambiguous. CDR3 length: 15 amino acids. V was trimmed by 6 bases and J by 3 bases, leaving 18 bases between them. Per the germline V gene, CDR1 is MDHEN and CDR2 is SYDVKM.

The chain recombines TRBV5-1 with TRBJ2-2; 8 bases fit TRBD2. There are 16 residues in the CDR3. The V and J ends lost 0 bases and 5 bases, in that order; junction bases with no gene match: 6. Germline CDR1 SGHRS, CDR2 YFSETQ. CDR3 in DNA: TGCGCCAGCAGCTTGGACCCGGGAGGGGGTACCGGGGAGCTGTTTTTT. It specifies CASSLDPGGGTGELFF.

The V gene is TRBV7-3, the J gene TRBJ2-3; 9 bases fit TRBD2. With 7 bases clipped from V and 1 base from J, the junction kept 9 bases outside the gene matches. From germline, CDR1 is SGHTA and CDR2 FQGTGA. The CDR3 length is 16 residues. The CDR3 loop reads CASTFRAGGGTDTQYF. The DNA for the CDR3 is TGTGCCAGCACCTTTCGAGCGGGAGGTGGCACAGATACGCAGTATTTT.

This clonotype was counted at least ten times. The rearrangement joins TRBV29-1 to TRBJ2-1; tentative D call: TRBD1 (6 bases). Deletions cut 4 bases from V and 5 bases from J, with 15 bases between. CDR1 SQVTM and CDR2 ANQGSEA come from the germline V gene. This CDR3 comprises 14 residues. This chain's CDR3 is CSVGSTGWNNEQFF. CDR3 nucleotides: TGCAGCGTTGGTTCTACAGGGTGGAACAATGAGCAGTTCTTC.

V usage is TRBV12-3 or TRBV12-4 and J usage is TRBJ2-1, with D possibly matching TRBD2 (5 bases). The J call may be faulty, since TRBJ2-7 better matches the DNA end. The CDR3 has 15 amino acids. The DNA of the CDR3 is TGTGCCAGCAGTTTCGGGGAATCCTCTTACAATGAGCAGTACTTC. Its protein product is CASSFGESSYNEQYF.

The rearrangement uses TRBV27 and TRBJ2-1; weak D call: TRBD2 (6 bases). CDR3 length: 13 residues. Germline assignment: CDR1 MNHEY and CDR2 SMNVEV (reference sequence). V was clipped by 6 bases and J by 15 bases, with 21 bases between them. CDR3 protein: CASRQRESSFSFF. CDR3 bases: TGTGCCAGCAGGCAACGGGAGTCCTCTTTTTCGTTCTTC.

This clonotype was seen a handful of times. V and J are TRBV10-3 and TRBJ2-1; no firm D call. Germline CDR1 reads ENHRY; CDR2 reads SYGVKD. Trimming removed 8 bases from V and 7 bases from J, with 9 bases in between. This CDR3 has 11 amino acids. The CDR3 DNA is TGTGCCATCTCTGCGGCGAATGAGCAGTTCTTC. Translated, it gives CAISAANEQFF.

The chain combines TRBV24-1 with TRBJ2-3; 8 bases align to TRBD2. CDR3 length: 15 residues. CDR1 and CDR2 (germline): KGHDR, SFDVKD. After removal of 5 bases from V and 1 base from J, the junction contained 4 bases not matched to a gene. CDR3 bases: TGTGCCACCAGTGTTGCAGCGGGGGGCACAGATACGCAGTATTTT. This translates into CATSVAAGGTDTQYF.

This clonotype was counted only a few times. The chain uses TRBV9 and TRBJ2-5; 9 bases match TRBD2. The CDR3 loop spans 15 amino acids. In germline, CDR1 is SGDLS, CDR2 YYNGEE. V was clipped by 4 bases and J by 1 base; unmatched bases: 5. The CDR3 DNA reads as TGTGCCAGCAGCAAGCGGGAGGCCGTCCAAGAGACCCAGTACTTC. As protein: CASSKREAVQETQYF.